Below, 11 T cell receptor beta chains from the same sample are listed, as sequenced in a study of OX40 agonist ivuxolimab in advanced cancers. The protocol was immunoSEQ multiplex PCR, while the TCRdb copy is restricted to in-frame clones and leaves out a portion. The table lists about 130,000 clones, just over 90% of them singletons. Material: CD4+ or CD8+ T cells sorted from blood, obtained in a trial of the OX40 agonist ivuxolimab. All receptors derive from an adult with an advanced solid tumor such as melanoma, head and neck, liver or kidney cancer.

The chain has TRBV4-3 and TRBJ1-5; the D is unclear. The V gene lost 0 bases and the J gene lost 7 bases, with 13 bases spanning the gap. The CDR3 consists of 15 residues. Per the germline V gene, CDR1 is LGHNA and CDR2 is YSLEER. The CDR3 coding sequence is TGCGCCAGCAGCCAAGAAATTTGGGCAACCCAGCCCCAGCATTTT. Amino acid sequence: CASSQEIWATQPQHF.

As concerns this clone: At one end the junction does not follow the germline gene, possibly because of a read error. The V gene is TRBV6-6, the J gene TRBJ1-1; 8 nucleotides match TRBD1. Germline V gives CDR1 MNHNY, CDR2 SVGAGI (reference sequence). This CDR3 is 15 amino acids long. In DNA form, the CDR3 reads TGTGCCAGCAGTTCACCGGGACAGGTGAACATTGAAGCTTTCTTT. Its protein product is CASSSPGQVNIEAFF.

The chain recombines TRBV18 with TRBJ1-1; D unresolved. V lost 3 bases and J 0 bases, leaving 5 bases between the germline ends. Germline V gene lookup returns CDR1 KGHSH and CDR2 LQKENI. CDR3 size: 13 residues. The CDR3 protein is CASSPRVNTEAFF. The CDR3 DNA reads as TGTGCCAGCTCACCCCGGGTGAACACTGAAGCTTTCTTT.

The chain links TRBV19 to TRBJ1-5; a possible D gene is TRBD1 (5 bases). CDR1 and CDR2 (germline): LNHDA, SQIVND (reference sequence). Trimming pared 8 bases from V and 4 bases from J, leaving 24 bases between. The length of the CDR3 is 17 residues. The CDR3 coding sequence is TGTGCCAGTGCGGTCTTTAGGACATCCTTCCAAAATCAGCCCCAGCATTTT. Translating it yields CASAVFRTSFQNQPQHF.

J is TRBJ1-2 and V is TRBV11-2; TRBD1 agrees at 7 bases. J was trimmed by 5 bases and V by 4 bases; bases with no gene match: 4. Per the germline V gene, CDR1 is SGHAT and CDR2 is FQNNGV. This CDR3 is 13 amino acids long. DNA of the CDR3: TGTGCCAGCAGCTACGGGACAGCATATGGCTACACCTTC. This translates into CASSYGTAYGYTF. Filled out from reference TRBV11-2 and TRBJ1-2, the complete variable domain reads EAGVAQSPRYKIIEKRQSVAFWCNPISGHATLYWYQQILGQGPKLLIQFQNNGVVDDSQLPKDRFSAERLKGVDSTLKIQPAKLEDSAVYLCASSYGTAYGYTFGSGTRLTVV.

CDR3 coding DNA: TGTGCCAGCAGCTACAGACTACCCCCCGGGGAGCTGTTTTTT. Translation gives CASSYRLPPGELFF. The chain recombines TRBV14 with TRBJ2-2; maybe TRBD2 (5 bases). Germline values: CDR1 SGHDN, CDR2 FVKESK. The CDR3 spans 14 residues. Trimming removed 5 bases from V and 6 bases from J, with 13 bases in between.

V is TRBV5-5 and J is TRBJ1-5; D is perhaps TRBD1 (6 bases). Deletions cut 6 bases from V and 6 bases from J, with 16 bases between. CDR1 is SGHKS, CDR2 YYEKEE, per germline (reference sequence). The CDR3 totals 14 residues. The CDR3, as DNA: TGTGCCAGCATCCACCGGGGGGCGGGTCAGCCCCAGCATTTT. Its protein is CASIHRGAGQPQHF.

J is TRBJ2-2 and V is TRBV4-2; TRBD2 matches at 10 bases. After removal of 11 bases from V and 6 bases from J, the junction contained 12 bases not matched to a gene. This CDR3 is 15 amino acids long. Germline lookup yields CDR1 LGHNA and CDR2 YNFKEQ. The CDR3 region is CASSPLAGDPGELFF. CDR3 in DNA: TGTGCCTCCAGCCCGCTAGCGGGAGACCCCGGGGAGCTGTTTTTT.

The V and J genes are TRBV15 and TRBJ1-2; TRBD1 might be the D (6 bases). Germline-derived CDR1 and CDR2 are LNHNV and YYDKDF (reference sequence). The CDR3 covers 13 residues. The ends were cut back, 5 bases at V and 5 bases at J, with 12 bases in the middle. The CDR3 DNA reads TGTGCCACCAGCCGGGACACTTTATATGGCTACACCTTC. Amino acid sequence: CATSRDTLYGYTF.

This clone was found a few times. This rearrangement joins TRBV6-4 to TRBJ2-2; D is undetermined. Trimming cost V 2 bases and J 5 bases, with 15 bases left between them. The CDR3 loop spans 16 amino acids. Germline V gene sequence: CDR1 MRHNA, CDR2 SNTAGT. The CDR3 bases are TGTGCCAGCAGTGACCCTTCTAGGATGGGGACCGGGGAGCTGTTTTTT. Protein product: CASSDPSRMGTGELFF.

The chain combines TRBV7-6 with TRBJ2-7; 16 bases agree with TRBD2. Germline V gene sequence: CDR1 SGHVS, CDR2 FNYEAQ. V shed 5 bases and J 5 bases; nucleotides not matched to a gene: 6. CDR3 size: 16 residues. CDR3 region: CASSPGLAGGPHEQYF. In nucleotides, the CDR3 is TGTGCCAGCAGCCCGGGACTAGCGGGAGGGCCCCACGAGCAGTACTTC.